This entry describes one T cell receptor (beta chain). The data were produced by immunoSEQ multiplex PCR, yet TCRdb's version contains in-frame clones alone and is incomplete. This sample carries more than 200,000 clones, roughly 80% of them seen once, and the ten largest clones take roughly 4%. The sample is drawn from a study of blood T cell repertoires in COVID-19. The CDR3 consists of 15 residues. Germline CDR1 and CDR2: SEHNR and FQNEAQ (reference sequence). V shed 5 bases and J 8 bases; nucleotides not matched to a gene: 9. The V call is TRBV7-9, the J call TRBJ1-2, with 12 bases matching TRBD1. The TCR originated in a man aged 55 to 70 with acute or convalescent COVID-19. Source material: peripheral blood. The CDR3: CASSQLGQGAEGYTF. DNA for the CDR3: TGTGCCAGCAGCCAGTTGGGACAGGGGGCAGAAGGCTACACCTTC.